The 19 T cell receptor beta chains below were found in one sample sequenced in a study of blood T cell repertoires in COVID-19. The method was immunoSEQ multiplex PCR; TCRdb's version includes in-frame clones alone and lacks a portion of them. Among 120,000 or so clones listed, 70% to 80% were seen once. Sequencing input: peripheral blood. Receptors originate from a middle-aged man with active or convalescent COVID-19.

The chain couples TRBV18 to TRBJ2-7; D may be TRBD1 (6 bases). The CDR3 is made up of 14 amino acids. Trimming removed 3 bases from V and 3 bases from J, with 12 bases in between. The germline V gene has CDR1 KGHSH and CDR2 LQKENI. The CDR3 region has the DNA TGTGCCAGCTCACCCACAGGGTTGGACTACGAGCAGTACTTC. Protein sequence: CASSPTGLDYEQYF.

The CDR3 protein is CASSQEGGRHSYNSPLHF. The CDR3 DNA sequence: TGCGCCAGCAGCCAAGAAGGGGGCAGACACTCCTATAATTCACCCCTCCACTTT. The rearrangement uses TRBV4-3 and TRBJ1-6; 7 positions match TRBD1. The CDR3 contains 18 residues. Germline V gene sequence: CDR1 LGHNA, CDR2 YSLEER. V shed 0 bases, J shed 0 bases, and the junction held 5 bases outside the gene matches.

This sequence joins TRBV19 and TRBJ2-2; 9 bases are a match to TRBD2. Germline-derived CDR1 and CDR2 are LNHDA and SQIVND (reference sequence). CDR3 length: 17 amino acids. V lost 9 bases and J lost 9; bases outside the gene matches: 20. The CDR3, as DNA: TGTGCCAGCCGGCATTCCCGGGCTAGCGGGATAAACAGGGAGCTGTTTTTT. Translation gives CASRHSRASGINRELFF.

The chain employs TRBV11-2 and TRBJ1-1, with D uncertain. Germline values: CDR1 SGHAT, CDR2 FQNNGV. Trimming stripped 6 bases from V and 7 bases from J, with 15 bases between. This CDR3 has 13 residues. The CDR3 loop is CASSFSRLSEAFF. The CDR3 DNA sequence: TGTGCCAGCAGTTTTTCCAGGCTCAGTGAAGCTTTCTTT.

The chain joins TRBV28 to TRBJ2-7; D is unresolved. Germline V gives CDR1 MDHEN, CDR2 SYDVKM. This CDR3 is 14 amino acids long. V lost 5 bases and J lost 6, with 17 bases in between. The CDR3 protein is CASSPSGVGTEQYF. In DNA, the CDR3 is TGTGCCAGCAGTCCGTCCGGAGTAGGAACCGAGCAGTACTTC.

The chain has TRBV7-3 and TRBJ2-5; the D is unclear. This CDR3 is built from 13 residues. Germline V gene lookup returns CDR1 SGHTA and CDR2 FQGTGA. The V end was cut by 0 bases, the J end by 5 bases, with 7 bases between. The CDR3 DNA follows: TGTGCCAGCAGCTTAACGTTTGCGGAGACCCAGTACTTC. This translates into CASSLTFAETQYF.

CDR3 coding DNA: TGTGCCTTGAGGGGACTAGCGTACAATGAGCAGTTCTTC. Its protein product is CALRGLAYNEQFF. The J gene is TRBJ2-1, the V gene TRBV30; 10 bases fit TRBD2. The CDR3 loop spans 13 amino acids. Germline values: CDR1 GTSNPN, CDR2 SVGIG (reference sequence). With 7 bases clipped from V and 4 bases from J, the junction kept 4 bases outside the gene matches.

This clone appeared a few times. In the same sample, other DNA sequences code for this CDR3. The V and J genes are TRBV15 and TRBJ1-2; no firm D call. Trimming cost V 0 bases and J 2 bases, with 4 bases left between them. In germline, CDR1 is LNHNV, CDR2 YYDKDF (reference sequence). The CDR3 is 13 residues long. CDR3 bases: TGTGCCACCAGCAGAGACAGGAACTATGGCTACACCTTC. This gives the protein CATSRDRNYGYTF.

The chain couples TRBV5-1 to TRBJ1-1; D ambiguous. Germline assignment: CDR1 SGHRS and CDR2 YFSETQ. This CDR3 is built from 14 residues. V lost 4 bases, J lost 1 base, and 11 bases lay in between. CDR3 in amino acids: CASSAPGANTEAFF. CDR3 nucleotide sequence: TGCGCCAGCAGCGCCCCCGGTGCGAACACTGAAGCTTTCTTT.

This clone was seen a few times. V is TRBV2 and J is TRBJ1-4; 10 bases match TRBD1. The CDR3 has 15 residues. J gave up 3 bases and V 4 bases, and 2 bases lay outside the gene matches. CDR1 and CDR2 from the germline V gene are SNHLY and FYNNEI. This CDR3 reads CASSGTGGANEKLFF. The CDR3 DNA reads as TGTGCCAGCAGTGGGACAGGGGGAGCTAATGAAAAACTGTTTTTT.

V and J are TRBV30 and TRBJ2-5; possibly TRBD1 for D (5 bases). CDR1 and CDR2 from the germline V gene are GTSNPN and SVGIG (reference sequence). The CDR3 extends over 13 amino acids. The ends were cut back, 1 base at V and 0 bases at J, with 6 bases in the middle. This chain's CDR3 is CAWSAGNQETQYF. The CDR3 coding sequence is TGTGCCTGGAGTGCAGGGAACCAAGAGACCCAGTACTTC. Full variable domain (remainder filled in from reference TRBV30 and TRBJ2-5): SQTIHQWPATLVQPVGSPLSLECTVEGTSNPNLYWYRQAAGRGLQLLFYSVGIGQISSEVPQNLSASRPQDRQFILSSKKLLLSDSGFYLCAWSAGNQETQYFGPGTRLLVL.

The chain employs TRBV9 and TRBJ2-1; D is perhaps TRBD2 (5 bases). The CDR3 spans 14 residues. The germline CDR1 and CDR2 sequences are SGDLS and YYNGEE. Trimming took off 3 bases at V and 2 bases at J, with 9 bases between the two ends. The CDR3 here is CASSAAGAYNEQFF. In nucleotides, the CDR3 is TGTGCCAGCAGCGCGGCCGGGGCCTACAATGAGCAGTTCTTC.

The rearrangement links TRBV4-2 to TRBJ2-7; 9 bases align to TRBD2. Germline CDR1 reads LGHNA; CDR2 reads YNFKEQ. V lost 1 base and J lost 0; bases outside the gene matches: 4. The CDR3 contains 16 residues. CDR3 nucleotide sequence: TGTGCCAGCAGCCAAGCAGTAGCGGGAGTCTCCTACGAGCAGTACTTC. Translation gives CASSQAVAGVSYEQYF.

The chain joins TRBV5-6 to TRBJ1-5, with 9 bases identical to TRBD1. The CDR3 runs 15 residues. Trimming cost V 2 bases and J 6 bases; bases outside gene matches: 6. The germline gives CDR1 SGHDT, CDR2 YYEEEE. Written as DNA, the CDR3 is TGTGCCAGCAGCTTCGGGGACAGGGACGTTCAGCCCCAGCATTTT. Protein sequence: CASSFGDRDVQPQHF. The whole variable domain, filled in from reference TRBV5-6 and TRBJ1-5, reads DAGVTQSPTHLIKTRGQQVTLRCSPKSGHDTVSWYQQALGQGPQFIFQYYEEEERQRGNFPDRFSGHQFPNYSSELNVNALLLGDSALYLCASSFGDRDVQPQHFGDGTRLSIL.

This clone was counted a few times. The chain couples TRBV4-2 to TRBJ1-5, with D unclear. Germline-derived CDR1 and CDR2 are LGHNA and YNFKEQ. The V gene lost 0 bases and the J gene lost 6 bases, with 15 bases spanning the gap. The CDR3 spans 16 residues. CDR3 in amino acids: CASSQDLRANSQPQHF. The CDR3 DNA is TGTGCCAGCAGCCAAGATCTGAGGGCCAACAGTCAGCCCCAGCATTTT.

This clone was observed a few times. This chain links TRBV7-8 with TRBJ2-7; 7 bases fit TRBD1. After removal of 5 bases from V and 2 bases from J, the junction contained 6 bases not matched to a gene. CDR1 and CDR2 from the germline V gene are SGHVS and FQNEAQ. This CDR3 contains 14 residues. CDR3 DNA: TGTGCCAGCAGCGCGACAGGGTTGACCTACGAGCAGTACTTC. This codes for CASSATGLTYEQYF.

This rearrangement joins TRBV27 to TRBJ1-2; 9 nucleotides line up with TRBD1. V was clipped by 5 bases and J by 7 bases; unmatched bases: 11. There are 15 residues in the CDR3. Germline assignment: CDR1 MNHEY and CDR2 SMNVEV (reference sequence). In DNA, the CDR3 is TGTGCCAGCAGTCAACCGGGACAGGGAAGCAGTGGCTACACCTTC. It yields the protein CASSQPGQGSSGYTF.

The chain carries TRBV4-3 and TRBJ1-6; D is perhaps TRBD1 (6 bases). V was cut by 1 base and J by 8 bases, with 24 bases left in between. Germline CDR1 reads LGHNA; CDR2 reads YSLEER. CDR3 length equals 19 residues. This CDR3 reads CASSQVGGAGNQVDSPLHF. The CDR3 coding sequence is TGCGCCAGCAGCCAAGTAGGGGGAGCCGGGAATCAGGTCGATTCACCCCTCCACTTT.

V gene TRBV11-3 combines with J gene TRBJ1-1, with D perhaps matching TRBD1 (6 bases). The CDR3 loop spans 15 amino acids. Deletions cut 3 bases from V and 6 bases from J, with 17 bases between. Germline CDR1 SGHNT, CDR2 YENEEA. This CDR3 reads CASSFGRGGLAEAFF. The CDR3 bases are TGTGCCAGCAGCTTCGGCAGGGGTGGTTTGGCTGAAGCTTTCTTT.